A single sample gave rise to the 26 T cell receptor beta chains below, sequenced in a study of PD-L1 blockade in urothelial cancer. Some clones are missing from TCRdb's copy, which holds only in-frame ones; the method was immunoSEQ multiplex PCR. The sample carries some 31,000 clones, 79% recorded once. Described time point: peripheral blood 6 weeks after treatment start. The specimen comprised PBMCs, sampled around atezolizumab (anti-PD-L1) treatment. The receptors were sampled from a man between 65 and 85 years old with urothelial cancer.

The chain links TRBV25-1 to TRBJ1-2, with TRBD1 matching 8 bases. The CDR3 extends over 15 amino acids. The trim removed 3 bases at V and 3 bases at J, leaving 6 bases unmatched. Germline V gene lookup returns CDR1 MGHDK and CDR2 SYGVNS. CDR3 sequence (DNA): TGTGCCAGCAGTGATACAGGGGGGTTCGACTATGGCTACACCTTC. It encodes CASSDTGGFDYGYTF.

The J gene is TRBJ2-2, the V gene TRBV7-3; no clear D. The CDR3 covers 14 residues. V lost 5 bases and J 2 bases, leaving 9 bases between the germline ends. CDR1 and CDR2 from the germline V gene are SGHTA and FQGTGA. The CDR3 DNA reads as TGTGCCAGCAGCCCCCCAGGAAACACCGGGGAGCTGTTTTTT. Protein: CASSPPGNTGELFF.

The rearrangement joins TRBV6-6 to TRBJ1-2; TRBD1 matches 7 bases. CDR1 is MNHNY and CDR2 is SVGAGI in the germline V gene (reference sequence). CDR3 length: 14 amino acids. After removal of 5 bases from V and 4 bases from J, the junction contained 7 bases not matched to a gene. As DNA, the CDR3 is TGTGCCAGCAGTCCCGGGACAGCCACCTATGGCTACACCTTC. This gives the protein CASSPGTATYGYTF.

The rearrangement uses TRBV5-1 and TRBJ2-5, with no clear D. The germline CDR1 and CDR2 sequences are SGHRS and YFSETQ. Trimming removed 0 bases from V and 5 bases from J, with 17 bases in between. The CDR3 has 16 residues. The CDR3 here is CASSLVPTPLRETQYF. The CDR3 DNA sequence: TGCGCCAGCAGCTTGGTCCCCACTCCGCTCCGGGAGACCCAGTACTTC. Complete variable domain (other parts from reference TRBV5-1 and TRBJ2-5): KAGVTQTPRYLIKTRGQQVTLSCSPISGHRSVSWYQQTPGQGLQFLFEYFSETQRNKGNFPGRFSGRQFSNSRSEMNVSTLELGDSALYLCASSLVPTPLRETQYFGPGTRLLVL.

The chain joins TRBV28 to TRBJ1-2, with D unresolved. The germline CDR1 and CDR2 sequences are MDHEN and SYDVKM. This CDR3 contains 13 residues. V shed 5 bases and J shed 7 bases, with 14 bases lying between them. CDR3 in amino acids: CASSPHPEGGYTF. For the CDR3, the DNA is TGTGCCAGCAGTCCACACCCGGAGGGTGGCTACACCTTC.

The rearrangement uses TRBV7-2 and TRBJ2-4, with 12 bases lining up with TRBD2. The CDR3 runs to 15 residues. Germline CDR1 SGHTA, CDR2 FQGNSA. The trim removed 5 bases at V and 6 bases at J, leaving 5 bases unmatched. In DNA, the CDR3 is TGTGCCAGCAGCCTACCGACTAGCGGGGGAAACATTCAGTACTTC. This sequence encodes CASSLPTSGGNIQYF.

The genes are TRBV5-1 and TRBJ2-7, with 9 bases matching TRBD2. Per the germline V gene, CDR1 is SGHRS and CDR2 is YFSETQ. Losses at the gene ends were 5 bases for V and 5 bases for J; bases not matched to a gene: 14. The length of the CDR3 is 16 residues. The CDR3 bases are TGCGCCAGCAGTTATGGCGGGGCGGGAGGGTTCCACGAGCAGTACTTC. Translation: CASSYGGAGGFHEQYF.

V and J are TRBV2 and TRBJ2-5, with 7 bases fitting TRBD1. The J segment lost 2 bases and the V segment lost 7 bases, leaving 7 bases of the junction unmatched. CDR3 length: 14 amino acids. Germline V CDR1 and CDR2: SNHLY, FYNNEI. The DNA for the CDR3 is TGTGCCAGCACCACGGACAGGCGTCAAGAGACCCAGTACTTC. It codes for CASTTDRRQETQYF. Full variable domain (outside the CDR3, taken from reference TRBV2 and TRBJ2-5): EPEVTQTPSHQVTQMGQEVILRCVPISNHLYFYWYRQILGQKVEFLVSFYNNEISEKSEIFDDQFSVERPDGSNFTLKIRSTKLEDSAMYFCASTTDRRQETQYFGPGTRLLVL.

V gene TRBV25-1 combines with J gene TRBJ1-5, with a tentative D call TRBD1 (6 bases). This CDR3 has 16 amino acids. Germline V CDR1 and CDR2: MGHDK, SYGVNS. V lost 2 bases to trimming and J lost 3 bases, with 14 bases between them. The CDR3 nucleotides are TGTGCCAGCAGTGAAGCAGGGGCAGGCCTCAATCAGCCCCAGCATTTT. Translation: CASSEAGAGLNQPQHF.

This chain links TRBV7-3 with TRBJ2-1; 7 bases are a match to TRBD2. Germline values: CDR1 SGHTA, CDR2 FQGTGA. The CDR3 length is 15 residues. The V gene end was trimmed by 2 bases and the J gene end by 5 bases; junction bases not matched to a gene: 6. The CDR3: CASSLWGGVNNEQFF. For the CDR3, the DNA is TGTGCCAGCAGCTTATGGGGGGGGGTGAACAATGAGCAGTTCTTC.

This chain joins TRBV6-6 and TRBJ2-5; a weak D match, TRBD2 (6 bases). Germline V gene sequence: CDR1 MNHNY, CDR2 SVGAGI (reference sequence). The V end lost 2 bases, the J end lost 2 bases, and 12 bases lay between the germline ends. This CDR3 spans 15 amino acids. The CDR3 spells CASSYGGGGQETQYF. In DNA, the CDR3 is TGTGCCAGCAGTTACGGGGGAGGCGGTCAAGAGACCCAGTACTTC.

Here the CDR3 DNA reads TGTGCCAGCACCTCGGGGGGTTACGAGCAGTACTTC. It is translated as CASTSGGYEQYF. This chain links TRBV11-2 with TRBJ2-7, with 7 bases identical to TRBD2. This CDR3 contains 12 residues. V trimming: 7 bases; J trimming: 4 bases; junction bases outside the gene matches: 4. From germline, CDR1 is SGHAT and CDR2 FQNNGV. The full variable domain, rest sourced from reference TRBV11-2 and TRBJ2-7, is EAGVAQSPRYKIIEKRQSVAFWCNPISGHATLYWYQQILGQGPKLLIQFQNNGVVDDSQLPKDRFSAERLKGVDSTLKIQPAKLEDSAVYLCASTSGGYEQYFGPGTRLTVT.

This chain links TRBV18 with TRBJ1-4; a possible D gene is TRBD1 (6 bases). V shed 3 bases and J shed 2 bases, with 13 bases lying between them. The CDR3 extends over 16 amino acids. Germline V lookup: CDR1 KGHSH, CDR2 LQKENI. The CDR3, as DNA: TGTGCCAGCTCACCTGGGGGGGCGCCTACTAATGAAAAACTGTTTTTT. This encodes CASSPGGAPTNEKLFF.

The V gene is TRBV5-5, the J gene TRBJ2-4; 11 nucleotides align to TRBD2. The junction had 7 bases not matched to a gene; V was cut back by 1 base and J by 1 base. CDR1 and CDR2 (germline): SGHKS, YYEKEE (reference sequence). CDR3 size: 18 residues. CDR3 in DNA: TGTGCCAGCAGCTTGTTCCTAGCGGGAGGCAGGGCCAAAAACATTCAGTACTTC. Its protein is CASSLFLAGGRAKNIQYF.

This chain uses TRBV6-5 with TRBJ1-4, with 8 bases identical to TRBD1. Germline lookup yields CDR1 MNHEY and CDR2 SVGAGI. V trimming: 6 bases; J trimming: 0 bases; junction bases outside the gene matches: 3. This CDR3 has 15 residues. The chain's CDR3 is CASRSQGATNEKLFF. For the CDR3, the DNA is TGTGCCAGCAGATCACAGGGGGCAACTAATGAAAAACTGTTTTTT.

The V and J genes are TRBV7-9 and TRBJ2-5; D might be TRBD1 (6 bases). This CDR3 is built from 15 residues. Germline V gene sequence: CDR1 SEHNR, CDR2 FQNEAQ (reference sequence). V shed 1 base and J shed 2 bases, with 11 bases lying between them. The CDR3 sequence: CASSLVGQLQETQYF. Written as DNA, the CDR3 is TGTGCCAGCAGCTTAGTAGGACAGCTGCAAGAGACCCAGTACTTC.

This chain connects TRBV29-1 to TRBJ1-5; no firm D call. Per the germline V gene, CDR1 is SQVTM and CDR2 is ANQGSEA. The CDR3 consists of 13 residues. V gave up 1 base and J gave up 6 bases, with 10 bases separating them. The CDR3 sequence is CSVEVFSGQPQHF. The DNA of the CDR3 is TGCAGCGTTGAAGTTTTCTCGGGTCAGCCCCAGCATTTT.

In this sample, this clone turned up once. The V gene is TRBV12-5, the J gene TRBJ2-2; TRBD1 matches at 9 bases. CDR1 is LGHNT and CDR2 is FRNRAP in the germline V gene. The CDR3 sequence is 14 residues long. V shed 6 bases, J shed 5 bases, and the junction held 4 bases outside the gene matches. For the CDR3, the DNA is TGTGCTAGTGGCCAGACAGGGGGGACCGGGGAGCTGTTTTTT. Its protein is CASGQTGGTGELFF.

The chain employs TRBV28 and TRBJ2-7; the match to TRBD2 covers 11 bases. V shed 6 bases, J shed 1 base, and the junction held 5 bases outside the gene matches. This CDR3 has 15 residues. The germline V gene encodes CDR1 MDHEN and CDR2 SYDVKM. CDR3 nucleotide sequence: TGTGCCAGCAGAGGGTCTAGCGGGGGGTCCTACGAGCAGTACTTC. This gives the protein CASRGSSGGSYEQYF.

The gene calls are TRBV5-1 and TRBJ2-3; 9 nucleotides align to TRBD1. Germline V gene sequence: CDR1 SGHRS, CDR2 YFSETQ. The V and J ends lost 0 bases and 1 base, in that order; junction bases with no gene match: 6. This CDR3 is built from 17 residues. CDR3 region: CASSLEQGARGTDTQYF. The CDR3, as DNA: TGCGCCAGCAGCTTGGAACAGGGGGCTAGGGGCACAGATACGCAGTATTTT.

The chain is built from TRBV11-3 and TRBJ2-2; 7 bases are a match to TRBD2. CDR1 SGHNT and CDR2 YENEEA come from the germline V gene. The CDR3 has 15 amino acids. Trimming cost V 8 bases and J 0 bases; bases outside gene matches: 6. The CDR3 DNA reads TGTGCCAGCTGTCCCCTAGCGGCGAACACCGGGGAGCTGTTTTTT. It codes for CASCPLAANTGELFF. Based on the CDR3 plus reference TRBV11-3 and TRBJ2-2, the full variable domain is EAGVVQSPRYKIIEKKQPVAFWCNPISGHNTLYWYLQNLGQGPELLIRYENEEAVDDSQLPKDRFSAERLKGVDSTLKIQPAELGDSAVYLCASCPLAANTGELFFGEGSRLTVL.

For this clone: This CDR3 is also generated by other DNA sequences in the sample. The chain carries TRBV6-6 and TRBJ1-4; possible D gene TRBD1, 6 bases. The germline V and J ends were trimmed by 3 bases and 8 bases, with 16 bases remaining between them. The CDR3 runs 15 residues. Germline assignment: CDR1 MNHNY and CDR2 SVGAGI (reference sequence). CDR3 sequence: CASSYRSGGGEKLFF. In DNA form, the CDR3 reads TGTGCCAGCAGTTATCGATCGGGGGGCGGGGAAAAACTGTTTTTT.

The chain employs TRBV6-1 and TRBJ2-7, with 8 bases that match TRBD2. V lost 2 bases to trimming and J lost 1 base; unmatched junction nucleotides: 4. Per germline, CDR1 MNHNS and CDR2 SASEGT. The CDR3 is 15 amino acids. CDR3 protein: CASSESGLGSYEQYF. CDR3 nucleotides: TGTGCCAGCAGTGAATCGGGACTAGGGTCCTACGAGCAGTACTTC.

The chain carries TRBV2 and TRBJ2-2; the match to TRBD2 covers 10 bases. The germline CDR1 and CDR2 sequences are SNHLY and FYNNEI. CDR3 size: 15 residues. V gave up 4 bases and J gave up 5 bases; unmatched junction bases: 4. CDR3 region: CASSGIAGGTGELFF. The CDR3 nucleotides read TGTGCCAGCAGTGGAATAGCGGGGGGAACCGGGGAGCTGTTTTTT.

The V and J genes are TRBV5-6 and TRBJ2-5, with TRBD1 as a possible D gene (6 bases). Germline V gives CDR1 SGHDT, CDR2 YYEEEE. This CDR3 comprises 13 residues. V lost 2 bases and J lost 5, with 10 bases in between. The CDR3 sequence: CASSLGGRETQYF. The CDR3, as DNA: TGTGCCAGCAGCTTAGGGGGACGGGAGACCCAGTACTTC. Filled out from reference TRBV5-6 and TRBJ2-5, the complete variable domain reads DAGVTQSPTHLIKTRGQQVTLRCSPKSGHDTVSWYQQALGQGPQFIFQYYEEEERQRGNFPDRFSGHQFPNYSSELNVNALLLGDSALYLCASSLGGRETQYFGPGTRLLVL.

The rearrangement joins TRBV6-1 to TRBJ1-2, with D possibly matching TRBD1 (5 bases). The CDR3 sequence is 15 residues long. V shed 6 bases and J shed 4 bases, with 18 bases lying between them. Germline CDR1 reads MNHNS; CDR2 reads SASEGT. This CDR3 is CASRGGFGSLYGYTF. In DNA form, the CDR3 reads TGTGCCAGCAGGGGGGGGTTCGGATCACTCTATGGCTACACCTTC.